This paragraph covers one T cell receptor beta chain sequence. The clone's antigen remains unknown. Base qualities are not provided; no much larger clone lies one nucleotide away. CDR1 and CDR2 were assigned from the germline V gene as SNHLY and FYNNEI. Cut back by 4 bases and 4 bases, the V and J ends lie 17 bases apart. The CDR3 runs 15 residues from the cysteine to the phenylalanine. CDR3 DNA is the only sequence kept; it has 45 bases, read in frame from the first base. TCRbeta CDR3 regions were amplified from genomic DNA using the immunoSEQ Assay, a bias-controlled multiplex PCR. Per the authors' processing: The number of nucleated cells in each sample was estimated from the amplification of reference gene primers within the assay. Sequence reads were collapsed and filtered to measure the absolute abundance of every unique TCRbeta CDR3 rearrangement. Productive Simpson clonality was computed per sample as the square root of Simpson's diversity index over productive rearrangements. TCRdb's version of the immuneACCESS table is confined to in-frame rearrangements and falls short of the full clone set. An unresolved V gene accounts for under half of the shortfall where checked; the remainder is of unknown origin. The V and J calls and clone size were taken over from that table, and D and trimming were inferred from the DNA. Within this sample are about 220,000 clones, with roughly four fifths of them counted one time only. 2.5% to 3% of the sample rests with the top ten.

The sample originates from a study of blood T cell repertoires in COVID-19 (TCRdb year 2020). In the study overall: Samples covering the acute and convalescent phases of COVID-19 were provided by collaborators in the United States, Italy and Spain. The prospective study material was composed of cDNA or gDNA derived from T cells, B-cell-depleted T cells, or PBMCs. The dataset comprised deeply sampled blood TCRbeta repertoires from subjects exposed to, actively infected with, or recovered from COVID-19. The repertoires were released in a freely available public database intended as a resource for research on the immune response to SARS-CoV-2. Samples came from the ongoing ImmuneRACE study (first 160 participants) plus 1,254 subjects from 6 global collaborators. The sample metadata nearly always contained a de-identified subject ID, COVID-19 status, age in years and sex. Where available, HLA class I and class II types were taken from metadata supplied by the sample provider and were not determined by assay-based typing.

On the study overall, not on this receptor specifically: The quantity of clinical and demographic metadata differed by source and by participant and was supplied without curation.

Collaborating institutions collected whole blood in K2EDTA tubes following their own protocols. For TCRbeta analysis, collaborators shipped samples in one of three forms: frozen whole blood, isolated PBMCs, or DNA extracted from either of those sample types. This clonotype was sampled from a middle-aged woman with active or convalescent COVID-19. The chain is made from TRBV2 and TRBJ2-7; TRBD2 is possibly the D segment (7 matching bases). Sequencing was done on a sample of peripheral blood. The CDR3 protein sequence reads: CASSGSRGAYYEQYF. The nucleotide sequence reads TGTGCCAGCAGTGGCAGTCGGGGGGCTTATTACGAGCAGTACTTC.